This TCR beta chain derives from a study of multiple sclerosis patients with progressive multifocal leukoencephalopathy. Study-wide findings and caveats: Most PML patients had lower entropy, suggesting less diverse TRB repertoires. Whether JC virus or general immunocompromise explains the findings remained unclear. Preferential TRBV-TRBJ pairings or common gene usage were not detected at PML.

There are 15 residues in the CDR3. Germline-derived CDR1 and CDR2 are SGHRS and YFSETQ. Trimming at V came to 7 bases and at J to 5 bases, leaving 10 bases not matched to a gene. Comments on this clone: What it binds is unknown.

This table comes from immunoSEQ multiplex PCR, and its TCRdb copy is limited to in-frame clones, with some not included. The sample holds 29,000 or so clones, approximately 89% seen once. Stated time point: 6 to 7 months of natalizumab therapy. This receptor was taken from a human donor with multiple sclerosis. The rearrangement joins TRBV5-1 to TRBJ2-1; 9 nucleotides agree with TRBD2. Sample: PBMCs, taken from a patient treated with natalizumab. DNA for the CDR3: TGCGCCAGCGGATATAGCGGGAGTGGGAACAATGAGCAGTTCTTC. The encoded protein is CASGYSGSGNNEQFF.